This T cell receptor beta chain was identified in a study of shared clonotypes between healthy human individuals. Study-level findings and limits: The sampled material consisted only of blood, and tissue repertoires are likely to differ. The naive CD4 repertoires of several donors were compared, and 5% to 6.5% of clonotypes were shared. The authors expected sequencing depth to affect clonotype sharing among donors.

TCRdb's table, derived via immunoSEQ multiplex PCR, lists solely in-frame clones and lacks some. The sample records around 340,000 clones, roughly 80% being singletons. The CDR3 length is 15 residues. CDR1 SGHRS and CDR2 YFSETQ come from the germline V gene. Between the trimmed V and J ends, which lost 0 bases and 4 bases, there was a span of 12 bases. Details on this clone: Its cognate antigen is unknown.

The clonotype was recovered from a man under 40 in good health. The chain couples TRBV5-1 to TRBJ2-3; a weak D match, TRBD2 (6 bases). The material sequenced was memory CD4+ T cells sorted from blood. Subset described: CD45RA-negative fraction. The CDR3 protein is CASSLGGAGPDTQYF. CDR3 coding DNA: TGCGCCAGCAGCTTGGGCGGGGCAGGTCCAGATACGCAGTATTTT.